This TCR beta chain was identified during a study of cytomegalovirus exposure and HLA in healthy donors. Study observations and caveats: The authors later found HLA-associated TCR beta chains more clonally expanded than equally common others. Analyses of presence/absence relied on an assumption of roughly uniform sequencing depth across donors. Previously analyzed data showed that most TCR beta V segments were productive at a frequency of about 90% or about 30%.

J lost 0 bases, V lost 6 bases, and 11 bases had no gene match. This CDR3 comprises 16 residues. Germline-derived CDR1 and CDR2 are MGHRA and YSYEKL. With 60 Vbeta and 13 Jbeta primers, the PCR was carried out. In the authors' methods: In a later analysis, some 10 million of 60 million to 80 million unique beta chains occurred in at least two donors. Method: immunoSEQ multiplex PCR; TCRdb's copy keeps in-frame clones and lacks some. The DNA gave D and trimming, while V, J and clone size come from that table. The sample lists around 170,000 clones; about 80% were seen once. This clone was seen more than once but under ten times. The antigen remains undetermined.

The chain combines TRBV4-1 with TRBJ2-7, with TRBD1 matching 7 bases. Material: PBMCs. The receptor's source is a man aged 18 to 30 in good health and CMV-seronegative. The DNA of the CDR3 is TGCGCCAGCAGGAGGATCGAAACAGGGGACTCCTACGAGCAGTACTTC. Amino acid sequence: CASRRIETGDSYEQYF.